This entry is about one T cell receptor (beta chain). Its antigen is as yet unknown. This entry is derived from a study of cytomegalovirus exposure and HLA in healthy donors. Study summary: HLA-typed donors were the source of some 85 million unique TCRs, which an early data release held. Across 300 to 400 genotyped donors, approximately 81% landed in the Caucasian-associated ancestry cluster.

CDR3 length: 14 amino acids. V shed 1 base and J shed 7 bases, with 11 bases lying between them. CDR1 is LGHNA, CDR2 YSLEER, per germline. Overall study findings and caveats: TCR sequences were mostly rare, though some public TCRs occurred in many donors. In vitro, three CMV-associated chains proved specific for CMV antigens.

Researchers ran the PCR with 60 Vbeta and 13 Jbeta primers. Clones were read by immunoSEQ multiplex PCR, and TCRdb kept only the in-frame ones, dropping some. The sample has approximately 100,000 clones; approximately 80% are singletons. The clonotype was recovered from a man aged 35 to 55 in good health and CMV-seropositive. The chain employs TRBV4-3 and TRBJ1-5; TRBD1 might be the D (6 bases). Sequencing used PBMCs. The CDR3 spells CASSQGTGNQPQHF. CDR3 coding DNA: TGCGCCAGCAGCCAAGGCACAGGGAACCAGCCCCAGCATTTT.